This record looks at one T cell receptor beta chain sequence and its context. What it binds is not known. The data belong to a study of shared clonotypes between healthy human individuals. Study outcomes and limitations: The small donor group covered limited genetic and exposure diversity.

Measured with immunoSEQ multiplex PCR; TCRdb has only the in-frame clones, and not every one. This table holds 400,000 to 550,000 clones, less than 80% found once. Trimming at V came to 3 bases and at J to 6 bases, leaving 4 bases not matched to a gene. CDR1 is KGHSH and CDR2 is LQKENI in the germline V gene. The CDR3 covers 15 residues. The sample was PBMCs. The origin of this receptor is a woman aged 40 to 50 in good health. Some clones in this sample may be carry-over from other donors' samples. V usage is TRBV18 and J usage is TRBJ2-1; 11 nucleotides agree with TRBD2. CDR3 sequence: CASSPETSGINEQFF. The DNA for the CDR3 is TGTGCCAGCTCACCCGAGACTAGCGGGATCAATGAGCAGTTCTTC.